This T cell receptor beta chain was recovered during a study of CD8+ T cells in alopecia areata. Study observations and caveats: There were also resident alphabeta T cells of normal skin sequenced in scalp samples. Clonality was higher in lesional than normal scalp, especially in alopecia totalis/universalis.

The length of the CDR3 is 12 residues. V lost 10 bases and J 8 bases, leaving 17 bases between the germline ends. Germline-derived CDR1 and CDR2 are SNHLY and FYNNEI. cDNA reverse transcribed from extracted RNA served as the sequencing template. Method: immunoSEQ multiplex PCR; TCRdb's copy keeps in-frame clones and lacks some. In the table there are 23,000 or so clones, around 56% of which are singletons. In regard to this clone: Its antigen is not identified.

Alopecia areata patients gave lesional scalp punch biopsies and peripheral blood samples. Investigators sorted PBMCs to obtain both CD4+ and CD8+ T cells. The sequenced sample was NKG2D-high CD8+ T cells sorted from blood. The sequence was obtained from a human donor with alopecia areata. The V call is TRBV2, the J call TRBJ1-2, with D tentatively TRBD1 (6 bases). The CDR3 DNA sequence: TGTGCCACCGTCTCGGGGGCCCTCGGCTACACCTTC. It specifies CATVSGALGYTF.